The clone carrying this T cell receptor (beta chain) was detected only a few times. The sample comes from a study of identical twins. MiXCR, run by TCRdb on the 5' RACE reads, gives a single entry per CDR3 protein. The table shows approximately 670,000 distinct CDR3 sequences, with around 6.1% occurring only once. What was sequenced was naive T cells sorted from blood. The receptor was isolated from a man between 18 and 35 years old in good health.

The DNA for the CDR3 is TGCGCCAGCAGCTTGTTCGGGGAATCCACTGAAGCTTTCTTT. Its translation: CASSLFGESTEAFF. V and J are TRBV5-1 and TRBJ1-1; no reliable D call. Germline V lookup: CDR1 SGHRS, CDR2 YFSETQ. Trimming cost V 1 base and J 4 bases, with 11 bases left between them. This CDR3 spans 14 amino acids. The full variable domain, rest sourced from reference TRBV5-1 and TRBJ1-1, is KAGVTQTPRYLIKTRGQQVTLSCSPISGHRSVSWYQQTPGQGLQFLFEYFSETQRNKGNFPGRFSGRQFSNSRSEMNVSTLELGDSALYLCASSLFGESTEAFFGQGTRLTVV.